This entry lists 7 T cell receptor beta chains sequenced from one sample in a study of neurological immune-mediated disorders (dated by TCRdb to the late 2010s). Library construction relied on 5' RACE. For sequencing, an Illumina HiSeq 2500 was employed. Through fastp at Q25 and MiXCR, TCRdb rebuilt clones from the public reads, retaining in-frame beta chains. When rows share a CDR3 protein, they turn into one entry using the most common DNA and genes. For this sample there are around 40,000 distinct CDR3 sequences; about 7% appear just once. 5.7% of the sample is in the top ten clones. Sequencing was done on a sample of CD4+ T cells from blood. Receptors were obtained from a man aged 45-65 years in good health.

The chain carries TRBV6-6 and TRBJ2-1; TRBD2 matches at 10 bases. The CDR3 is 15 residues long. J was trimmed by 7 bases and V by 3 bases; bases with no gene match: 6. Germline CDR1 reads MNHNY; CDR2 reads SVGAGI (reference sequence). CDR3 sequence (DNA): TGTGCCAGCAGTTATCGGGTAGCGGGAGGAAATGAGCAGTTCTTC. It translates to CASSYRVAGGNEQFF.

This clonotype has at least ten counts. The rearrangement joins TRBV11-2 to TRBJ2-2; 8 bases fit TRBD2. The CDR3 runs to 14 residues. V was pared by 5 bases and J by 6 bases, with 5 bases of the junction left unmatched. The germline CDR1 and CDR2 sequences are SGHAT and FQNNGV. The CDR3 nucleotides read TGTGCCAGCAGCATACGGGGGGGGGCCGGGGAGCTGTTTTTT. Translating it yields CASSIRGGAGELFF.

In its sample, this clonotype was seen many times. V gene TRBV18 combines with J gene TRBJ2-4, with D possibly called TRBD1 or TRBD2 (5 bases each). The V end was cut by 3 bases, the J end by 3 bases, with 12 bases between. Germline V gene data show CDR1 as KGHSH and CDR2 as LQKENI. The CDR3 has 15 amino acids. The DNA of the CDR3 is TGTGCCAGCTCACCCTGGGGGTTCGACAAAAACATTCAGTACTTC. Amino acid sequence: CASSPWGFDKNIQYF.

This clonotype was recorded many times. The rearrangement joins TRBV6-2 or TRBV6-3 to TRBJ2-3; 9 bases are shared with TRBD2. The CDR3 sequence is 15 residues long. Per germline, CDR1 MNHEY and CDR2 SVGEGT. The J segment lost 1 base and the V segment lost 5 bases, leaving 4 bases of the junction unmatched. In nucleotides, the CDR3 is TGTGCCAGCAGTGCAAGACTAGCGGGCACAGATACGCAGTATTTT. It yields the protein CASSARLAGTDTQYF.

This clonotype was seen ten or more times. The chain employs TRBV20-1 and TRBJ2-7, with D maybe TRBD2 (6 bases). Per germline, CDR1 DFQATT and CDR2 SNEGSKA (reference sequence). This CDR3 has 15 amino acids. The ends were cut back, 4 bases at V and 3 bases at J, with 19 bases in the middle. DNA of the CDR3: TGCAGTGCTACAGAACAGGAGGGGATGAACTACGAGCAGTACTTC. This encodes CSATEQEGMNYEQYF.

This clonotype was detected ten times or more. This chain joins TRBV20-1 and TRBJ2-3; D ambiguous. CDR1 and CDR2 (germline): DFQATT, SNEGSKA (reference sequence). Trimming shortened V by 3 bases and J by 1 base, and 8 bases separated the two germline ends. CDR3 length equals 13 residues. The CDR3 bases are TGCAGTGCTAGGGAATCGGGCACAGATACGCAGTATTTT. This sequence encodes CSARESGTDTQYF.

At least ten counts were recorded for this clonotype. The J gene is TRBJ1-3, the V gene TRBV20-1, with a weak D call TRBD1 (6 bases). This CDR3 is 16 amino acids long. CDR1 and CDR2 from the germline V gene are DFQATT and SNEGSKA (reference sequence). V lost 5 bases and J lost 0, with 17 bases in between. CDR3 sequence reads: CSAPGAAGRSGNTIYF. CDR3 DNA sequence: TGCAGTGCTCCAGGGGCCGCCGGCCGCTCTGGAAACACCATATATTTT.